One sample yielded the 15 T cell receptor beta chains listed below, sequenced in a study of T-cell reconstitution after alpha-beta-depleted transplantation in children. TCRbeta library preparation incorporated unique molecular identifiers. TCRdb used MiXCR to reprocess the PCR reads, holding one entry per CDR3 protein. The table lists around 360,000 distinct CDR3 sequences, around a tenth of them singletons. This specimen consisted of PBMCs from the stem cell graft donor, obtained from the stem cell graft. The receptors shown here come from a human donor who donated a stem cell graft to a child with acute lymphoblastic leukemia.

This clonotype has a count of ten or more. The genes are TRBV6-5 and TRBJ1-1; 8 bases are a match to TRBD1. This CDR3 comprises 14 residues. Germline trimming cut 6 bases from V and 6 bases from J; bases unmatched to any gene: 9. Germline CDR1 and CDR2: MNHEY and SVGAGI. DNA for the CDR3: TGTGCCAGCAGAACAGGGGGGCGCGTTCCTGAAGCTTTCTTT. It yields the protein CASRTGGRVPEAFF.

This clonotype has just a few counts. The rearrangement joins TRBV24-1 to TRBJ2-1; 12 positions agree with TRBD2. Per the germline V gene, CDR1 is KGHDR and CDR2 is SFDVKD. This CDR3 spans 16 amino acids. V gave up 4 bases and J gave up 5 bases; unmatched junction bases: 5. The CDR3 DNA sequence: TGTGCCACCAGTGACTCTAGCGGGAGGGTTGACAATGAGCAGTTCTTC. It yields the protein CATSDSSGRVDNEQFF.

This clonotype was counted many times. The gene calls are TRBV12-3 or TRBV12-4 and TRBJ2-3, with TRBD1 identical over 7 bases. This CDR3 contains 15 residues. V was pared by 6 bases and J by 1 base, with 7 bases of the junction left unmatched. The CDR3 sequence: CASSKLGTGTDTQYF. CDR3 in DNA: TGTGCCAGCAGCAAACTGGGGACAGGCACAGATACGCAGTATTTT.

The chain carries TRBV20-1 and TRBJ2-1; 13 bases fit TRBD2. This CDR3 has 20 amino acids. Trimming at V came to 0 bases and at J to 6 bases, leaving 17 bases not matched to a gene. The germline V gene has CDR1 DFQATT and CDR2 SNEGSKA (reference sequence). CDR3: CSARDHRIPGLAGRSNEQFF. The CDR3 nucleotides are TGCAGTGCTAGAGATCATCGAATACCGGGACTAGCGGGAAGGAGCAATGAGCAGTTCTTC.

This clonotype was recorded a few times. The chain uses TRBV4-3 and TRBJ2-1, with 11 bases that match TRBD2. In germline, CDR1 is LGHNA, CDR2 YSLEER. This CDR3 comprises 17 residues. Germline trimming cut 0 bases from V and 4 bases from J; bases unmatched to any gene: 5. Here the CDR3 reads CASSQDPGLAVYNEQFF. The DNA of the CDR3 is TGCGCCAGCAGCCAAGATCCGGGACTAGCGGTTTACAATGAGCAGTTCTTC.

This clonotype came up a few times. The rearrangement links TRBV29-1 to TRBJ2-4; a possible D gene is TRBD2 (6 bases). The CDR3 length is 11 residues. V lost 6 bases and J lost 8, with 11 bases in between. Germline V lookup: CDR1 SQVTM, CDR2 ANQGSEA. The CDR3 DNA sequence: TGCAGCGTCACTTGGGGGGACATTCAGTACTTC. As protein: CSVTWGDIQYF.

This clonotype has a single count. Its ends do not fully match the called genes, so a read error is possible. The genes are TRBV7-8 and TRBJ2-1; the D is unclear. There are 12 residues in the CDR3. CDR1 and CDR2 (germline): SGHVS, FQNEAQ. The CDR3 DNA reads as TGTGCCAGCAGCTTAGAAGTGAATGAGCGGTTCTTC. Residues: CASSLEVNERFF. The variable domain in full, with the rest retrieved from reference TRBV7-8 and TRBJ2-1, is GAGVSQSPRYKVAKRGQDVALRCDPISGHVSLFWYQQALGQGPEFLTYFQNEAQLDKSGLPSDRFFAERPEGSVSTLKIQRTQQEDSAVYLCASSLEVNERFFGPGTRLTVL.

With regard to this clonotype: A much larger clone sits a single nucleotide away, making a read error possible. The chain has TRBV7-2 and TRBJ2-2; D may match TRBD1 or TRBD2 (5 bases each). The germline V gene has CDR1 SGHTA and CDR2 FQGNSA. CDR3 length: 15 residues. The CDR3 reads CASSLGGTVTGALFF. The CDR3 DNA reads as TGTGCCAGCAGCTTAGGGGGGACGGTTACCGGGGCGCTGTTTTTT.

The J gene is TRBJ2-7, the V gene TRBV5-1; D possibly matches TRBD1 or TRBD2 (5 bases each). The length of the CDR3 is 15 residues. V was pared by 0 bases and J by 2 bases, with 12 bases between. CDR1 is SGHRS and CDR2 is YFSETQ in the germline V gene. CDR3 region: CASSLEGTVTYEQYF. CDR3 in DNA: TGCGCCAGCAGCTTGGAGGGGACGGTCACCTACGAGCAGTACTTC.

This clonotype was seen a few times. The V and J genes are TRBV28 and TRBJ2-3; no clear D. Trimming stripped 2 bases from V and 1 base from J, with 10 bases between. The length of the CDR3 is 15 residues. Germline loops: CDR1 MDHEN, CDR2 SYDVKM. The CDR3 region has the DNA TGTGCCAGCAGTTTAGAACAGAGACGCACAGATACGCAGTATTTT. It yields the protein CASSLEQRRTDTQYF.

The CDR3 protein is CASSLTSNSGIYEQYF. The CDR3 DNA sequence: TGCGCCAGCAGCCTGACTAGCAACTCCGGGATCTACGAGCAGTACTTC. J is TRBJ2-7 and V is TRBV5-1; 7 bases are shared with TRBD2. The CDR3 consists of 16 residues. V lost 4 bases and J lost 3; bases outside the gene matches: 13. CDR1 and CDR2 from the germline V gene are SGHRS and YFSETQ.

This clonotype was counted between two and nine times. The chain links TRBV27 to TRBJ2-7, with 9 bases matching TRBD1. J lost 2 bases, V lost 8 bases, and 10 bases had no gene match. The germline V gene has CDR1 MNHEY and CDR2 SMNVEV (reference sequence). The CDR3 spans 15 residues. The CDR3 loop is CASQTAGQGTYEQYF. CDR3 coding DNA: TGTGCCAGCCAGACTGCGGGACAGGGAACCTACGAGCAGTACTTC.

The chain couples TRBV7-2 to TRBJ2-7, with 10 bases lining up with TRBD2. Germline lookup yields CDR1 SGHTA and CDR2 FQGNSA. The length of the CDR3 is 17 residues. The V gene end was trimmed by 0 bases and the J gene end by 3 bases; junction bases not matched to a gene: 8. CDR3 sequence (DNA): TGTGCCAGCAGCTTAGCGCCTCGGACTAGCGGCTTCTACGAGCAGTACTTC. Residues: CASSLAPRTSGFYEQYF.

This sequence joins TRBV7-8 and TRBJ2-2, with TRBD1 matching over 7 bases. This CDR3 is built from 17 residues. CDR1 is SGHVS, CDR2 FQNEAQ, per germline. V lost 3 bases to trimming and J lost 2 bases; unmatched junction nucleotides: 9. CDR3 protein: CASSLEWTGNNTGELFF. For the CDR3, the DNA is TGTGCCAGCAGCTTGGAATGGACAGGAAATAACACCGGGGAGCTGTTTTTT.

The J gene is TRBJ2-5, the V gene TRBV5-1; weak D call: TRBD2 (5 bases). Trimming shortened V by 0 bases and J by 5 bases, and 11 bases separated the two germline ends. From germline, CDR1 is SGHRS and CDR2 YFSETQ. The CDR3 consists of 14 residues. The CDR3 nucleotides read TGCGCCAGCAGCTTGGTTCCAGCGGCCGAGACCCAGTACTTC. It translates to CASSLVPAAETQYF.